This is a list of T cell receptor beta chains from one sample in a study of T cells in Graves' hyperthyroidism and ophthalmopathy. MiXCR was run by TCRdb on the multiplex PCR reads, yielding one entry per CDR3 protein. The sample records about 510,000 distinct CDR3 sequences, around 15% being singletons. The sequencing sample was made of blood. All receptors derive from a woman in her thirties or forties with Graves' hyperthyroidism. Both conserved end residues are trimmed from each CDR3. Fields, in order: V gene, CDR3 protein.

V gene: TRBV27
CDR3 protein: ASSFLEVNSPLH

V gene: TRBV6-6
CDR3 protein: ASSYSTSGKVGELF

V gene: TRBV5-8
CDR3 protein: ASSPDVGGSKAF

V gene: TRBV4-1
CDR3 protein: ASSQEGSRQETQY

V gene: TRBV15
CDR3 protein: ATSRDRGVHEQF

V gene: TRBV7-3
CDR3 protein: ASSDLGGRGDTQY

V gene: TRBV6-1
CDR3 protein: ASSLSPGTSYSSRRYNEQF

V gene: TRBV5-1
CDR3 protein: ASSLARASTEAF

V gene: TRBV3-1
CDR3 protein: ASSRSPGQGASTYGYT

V gene: TRBV12-3/TRBV12-4
CDR3 protein: ARERVAVYNEQF

V gene: TRBV29-1
CDR3 protein: SVELYPRTGELY

V gene: TRBV28
CDR3 protein: ASSSPRETQY

V gene: TRBV12-3/TRBV12-4
CDR3 protein: ASSLGDMNEQF

V gene: TRBV3-1
CDR3 protein: ASSQASGYSYEQY

V gene: TRBV30
CDR3 protein: AWSGQRVYGYT

V gene: TRBV11-1
CDR3 protein: ASSFTRQGGEKLF

V gene: TRBV14
CDR3 protein: ASSQDRRTGFYNEQF

V gene: TRBV25-1
CDR3 protein: ASSQRGLSSYNEQF

V gene: TRBV30
CDR3 protein: AWSAASGRNNEQF